This T cell receptor beta chain derives from a study of shared clonotypes between healthy human individuals. Libraries were prepared by immunoSEQ multiplex PCR; TCRdb keeps only in-frame clonotypes and omits some of them. The repertoire has some 2,000,000 clones, 95% of them found once; the top ten carry 0.13%. V was pared by 2 bases and J by 6 bases, with 20 bases between. The length of the CDR3 is 16 residues. The germline V gene has CDR1 SGHRS and CDR2 YFSETQ. This chain links TRBV5-1 with TRBJ1-1; D may be TRBD1 (5 bases). The TCR comes from a man younger than 30 in good health. Sequencing used naive CD4+ T cells sorted from blood. Documented subset: CD45RA+ positively selected. CDR3 DNA: TGCGCCAGCAGCTTTTCGTTGGACAATCCTGGGGCTGAAGCTTTCTTT. Its translation is CASSFSLDNPGAEAFF.